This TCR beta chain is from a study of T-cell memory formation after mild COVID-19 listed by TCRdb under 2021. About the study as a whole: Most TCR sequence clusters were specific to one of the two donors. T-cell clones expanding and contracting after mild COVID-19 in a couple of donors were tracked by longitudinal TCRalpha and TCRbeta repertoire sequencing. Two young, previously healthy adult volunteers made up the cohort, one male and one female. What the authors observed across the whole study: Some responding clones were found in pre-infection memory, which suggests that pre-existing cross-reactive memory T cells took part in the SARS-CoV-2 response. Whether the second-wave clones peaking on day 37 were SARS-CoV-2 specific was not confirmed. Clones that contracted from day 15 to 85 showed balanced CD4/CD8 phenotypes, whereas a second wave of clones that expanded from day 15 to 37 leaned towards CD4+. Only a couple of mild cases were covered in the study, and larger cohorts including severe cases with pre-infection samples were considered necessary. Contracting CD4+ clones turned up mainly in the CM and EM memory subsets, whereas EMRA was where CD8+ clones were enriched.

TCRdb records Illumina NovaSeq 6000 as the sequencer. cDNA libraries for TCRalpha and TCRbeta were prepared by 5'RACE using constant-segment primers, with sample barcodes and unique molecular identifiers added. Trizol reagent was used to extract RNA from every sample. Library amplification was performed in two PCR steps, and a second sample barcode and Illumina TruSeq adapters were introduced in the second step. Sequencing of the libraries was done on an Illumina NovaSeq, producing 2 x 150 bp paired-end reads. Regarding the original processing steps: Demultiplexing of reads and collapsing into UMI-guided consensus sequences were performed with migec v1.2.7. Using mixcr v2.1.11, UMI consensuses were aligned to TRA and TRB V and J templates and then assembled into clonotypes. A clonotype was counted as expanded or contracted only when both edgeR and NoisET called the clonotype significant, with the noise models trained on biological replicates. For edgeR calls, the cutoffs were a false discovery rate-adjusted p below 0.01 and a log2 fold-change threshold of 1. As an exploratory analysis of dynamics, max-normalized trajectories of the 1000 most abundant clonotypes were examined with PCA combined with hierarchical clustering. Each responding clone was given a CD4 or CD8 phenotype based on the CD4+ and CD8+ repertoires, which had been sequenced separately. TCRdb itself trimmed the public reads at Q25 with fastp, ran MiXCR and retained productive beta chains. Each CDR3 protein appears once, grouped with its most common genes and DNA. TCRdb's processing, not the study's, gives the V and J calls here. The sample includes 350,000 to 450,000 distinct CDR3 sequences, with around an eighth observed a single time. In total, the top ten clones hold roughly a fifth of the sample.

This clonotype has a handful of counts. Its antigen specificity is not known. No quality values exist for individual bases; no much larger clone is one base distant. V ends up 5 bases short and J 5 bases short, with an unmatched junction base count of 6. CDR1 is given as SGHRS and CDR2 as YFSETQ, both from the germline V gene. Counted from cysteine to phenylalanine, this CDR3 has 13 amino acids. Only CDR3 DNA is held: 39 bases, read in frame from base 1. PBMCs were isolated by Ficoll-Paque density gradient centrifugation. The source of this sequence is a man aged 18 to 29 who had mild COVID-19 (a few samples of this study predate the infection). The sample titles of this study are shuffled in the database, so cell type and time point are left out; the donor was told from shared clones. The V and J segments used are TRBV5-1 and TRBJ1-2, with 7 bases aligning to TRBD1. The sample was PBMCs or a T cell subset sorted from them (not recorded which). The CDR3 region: CASRGTDAYGYTF. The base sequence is TGCGCCAGCAGGGGGACAGATGCTTATGGCTACACCTTC. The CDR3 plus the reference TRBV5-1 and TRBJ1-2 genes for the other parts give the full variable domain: KAGVTQTPRYLIKTRGQQVTLSCSPISGHRSVSWYQQTPGQGLQFLFEYFSETQRNKGNFPGRFSGRQFSNSRSEMNVSTLELGDSALYLCASRGTDAYGYTFGSGTRLTVV.